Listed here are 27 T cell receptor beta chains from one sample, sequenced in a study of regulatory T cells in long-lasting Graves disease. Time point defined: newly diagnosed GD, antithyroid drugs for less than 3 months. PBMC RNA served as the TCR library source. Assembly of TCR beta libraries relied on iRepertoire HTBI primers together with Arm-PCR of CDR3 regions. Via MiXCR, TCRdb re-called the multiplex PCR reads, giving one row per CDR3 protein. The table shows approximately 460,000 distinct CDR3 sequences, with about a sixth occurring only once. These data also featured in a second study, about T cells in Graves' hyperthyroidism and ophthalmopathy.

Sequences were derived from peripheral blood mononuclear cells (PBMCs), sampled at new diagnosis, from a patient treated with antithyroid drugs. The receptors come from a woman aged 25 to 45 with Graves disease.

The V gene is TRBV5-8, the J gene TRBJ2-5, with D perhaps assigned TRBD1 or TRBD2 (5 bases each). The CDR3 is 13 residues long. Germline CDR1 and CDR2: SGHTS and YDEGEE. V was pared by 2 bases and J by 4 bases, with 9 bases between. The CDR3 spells CASSFGTRETQYF. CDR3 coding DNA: TGTGCCAGCAGCTTTGGGACCCGAGAGACCCAGTACTTC.

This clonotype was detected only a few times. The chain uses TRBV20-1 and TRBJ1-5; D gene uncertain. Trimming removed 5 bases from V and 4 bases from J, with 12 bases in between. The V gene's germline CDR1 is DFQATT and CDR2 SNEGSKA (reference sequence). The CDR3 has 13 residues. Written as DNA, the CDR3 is TGCAGTGCTTCCGACGGAACTAATCAGCCCCAGCATTTT. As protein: CSASDGTNQPQHF.

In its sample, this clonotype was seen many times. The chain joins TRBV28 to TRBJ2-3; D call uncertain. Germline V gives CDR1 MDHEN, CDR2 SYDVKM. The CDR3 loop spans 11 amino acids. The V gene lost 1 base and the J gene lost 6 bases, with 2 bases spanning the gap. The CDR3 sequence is CASSLLDTQYF. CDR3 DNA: TGTGCCAGCAGTTTATTGGATACGCAGTATTTT.

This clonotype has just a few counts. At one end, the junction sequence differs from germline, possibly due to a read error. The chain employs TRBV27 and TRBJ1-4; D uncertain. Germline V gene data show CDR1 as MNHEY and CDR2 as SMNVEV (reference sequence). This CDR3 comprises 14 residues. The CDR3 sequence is CASSFGRPNGKLFF. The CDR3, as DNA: TGTGCCAGCAGTTTCGGCAGGCCTAATGGAAAACTGTTTTTT. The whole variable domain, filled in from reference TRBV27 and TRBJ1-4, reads EAQVTQNPRYLITVTGKKLTVTCSQNMNHEYMSWYRQDPGLGLRQIYYSMNVEVTDKGDVPEGYKVSRKEKRNFPLILESPSPNQTSLYFCASSFGRPNGKLFFGSGTQLSVL.

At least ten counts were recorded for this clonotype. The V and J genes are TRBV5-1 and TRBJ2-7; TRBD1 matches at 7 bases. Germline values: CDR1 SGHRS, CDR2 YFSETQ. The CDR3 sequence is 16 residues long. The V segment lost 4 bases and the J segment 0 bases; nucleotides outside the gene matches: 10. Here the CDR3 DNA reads TGCGCCAGCAGCCACATCCCCGGGACAGCCTCCTACGAGCAGTACTTC. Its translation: CASSHIPGTASYEQYF.

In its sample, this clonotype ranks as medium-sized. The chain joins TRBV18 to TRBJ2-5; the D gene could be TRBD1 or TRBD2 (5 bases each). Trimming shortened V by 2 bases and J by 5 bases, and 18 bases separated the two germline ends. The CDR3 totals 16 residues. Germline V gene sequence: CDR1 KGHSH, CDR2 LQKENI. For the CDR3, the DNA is TGTGCCAGCTCACCAGCCGTACGTCCGAGGGGCGAGACCCAGTACTTC. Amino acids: CASSPAVRPRGETQYF.

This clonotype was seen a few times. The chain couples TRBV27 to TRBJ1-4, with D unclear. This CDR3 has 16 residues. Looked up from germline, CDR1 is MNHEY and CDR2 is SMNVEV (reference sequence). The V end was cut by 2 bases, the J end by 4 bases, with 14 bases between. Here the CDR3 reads CASSLRSGSYNEKLFF. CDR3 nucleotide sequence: TGTGCCAGCAGTTTACGTTCGGGCAGCTATAATGAAAAACTGTTTTTT.

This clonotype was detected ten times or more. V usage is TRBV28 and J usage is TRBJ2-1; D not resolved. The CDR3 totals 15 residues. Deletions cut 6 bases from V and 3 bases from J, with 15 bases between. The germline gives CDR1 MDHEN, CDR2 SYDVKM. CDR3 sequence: CASRTKPTNYNEQFF. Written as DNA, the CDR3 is TGTGCCAGCAGAACTAAACCGACGAACTACAATGAGCAGTTCTTC.

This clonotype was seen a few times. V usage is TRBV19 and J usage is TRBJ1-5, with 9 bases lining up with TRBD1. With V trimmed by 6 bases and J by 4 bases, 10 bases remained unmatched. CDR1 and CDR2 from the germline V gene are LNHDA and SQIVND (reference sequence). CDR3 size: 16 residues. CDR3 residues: CASRVPGQGGNQPQHF. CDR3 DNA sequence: TGTGCCAGTAGAGTACCGGGACAGGGTGGTAATCAGCCCCAGCATTTT.

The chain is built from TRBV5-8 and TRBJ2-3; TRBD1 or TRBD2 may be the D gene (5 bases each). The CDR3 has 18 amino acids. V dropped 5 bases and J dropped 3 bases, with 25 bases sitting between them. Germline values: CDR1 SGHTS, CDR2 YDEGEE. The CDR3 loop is CASSYAGTINFLTDTQYF. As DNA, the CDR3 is TGTGCCAGCAGTTACGCCGGGACGATCAATTTCTTGACAGATACGCAGTATTTT.

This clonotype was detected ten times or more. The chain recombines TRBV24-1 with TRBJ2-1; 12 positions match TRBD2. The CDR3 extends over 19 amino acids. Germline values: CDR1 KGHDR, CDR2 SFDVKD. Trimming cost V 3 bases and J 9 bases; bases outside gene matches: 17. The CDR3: CATSDRTSGTYIRRSEQFF. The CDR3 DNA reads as TGTGCCACCAGTGATCGGACTAGCGGGACCTATATACGGCGGAGTGAGCAGTTCTTC.

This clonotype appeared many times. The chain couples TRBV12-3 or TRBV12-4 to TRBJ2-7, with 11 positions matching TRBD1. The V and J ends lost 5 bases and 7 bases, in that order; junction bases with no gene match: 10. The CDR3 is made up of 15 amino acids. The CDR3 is CASSREAGQGGEQYF. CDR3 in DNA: TGTGCCAGCAGTCGGGAAGCGGGACAGGGGGGAGAGCAGTACTTC.

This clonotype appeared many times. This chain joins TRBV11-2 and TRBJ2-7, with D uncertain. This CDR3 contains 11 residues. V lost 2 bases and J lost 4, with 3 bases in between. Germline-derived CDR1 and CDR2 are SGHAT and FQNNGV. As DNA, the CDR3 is TGTGCCAGCAGCTTAAGGTACGAGCAGTACTTC. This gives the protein CASSLRYEQYF.

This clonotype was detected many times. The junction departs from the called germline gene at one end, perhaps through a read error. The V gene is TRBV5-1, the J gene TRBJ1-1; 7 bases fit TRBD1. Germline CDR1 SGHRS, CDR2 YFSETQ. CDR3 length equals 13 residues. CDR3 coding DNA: TGTGCCAGCAGTTTGAACAGGGGCACTGAAGCTTTCTTT. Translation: CASSLNRGTEAFF.

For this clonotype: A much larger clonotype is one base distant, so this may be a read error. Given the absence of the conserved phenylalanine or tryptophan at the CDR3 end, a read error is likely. The CDR3 reads CAWSVTSGIPQYS. The CDR3 DNA follows: TGTGCCTGGAGTGTAACTAGCGGGATTCCTCAGTACTCC. The rearrangement joins TRBV30 to TRBJ2-5; 10 positions match TRBD2. J gave up 11 bases and V 0 bases, and 6 bases lay outside the gene matches. The CDR3 contains 13 residues. The V gene's germline CDR1 is GTSNPN and CDR2 SVGIG (reference sequence).

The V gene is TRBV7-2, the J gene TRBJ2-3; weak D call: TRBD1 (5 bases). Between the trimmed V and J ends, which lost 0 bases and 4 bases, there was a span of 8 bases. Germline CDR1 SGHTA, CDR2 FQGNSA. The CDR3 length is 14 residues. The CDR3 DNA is TGTGCCAGCAGCTTAGCATTCAGGGCAGATACGCAGTATTTT. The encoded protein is CASSLAFRADTQYF.

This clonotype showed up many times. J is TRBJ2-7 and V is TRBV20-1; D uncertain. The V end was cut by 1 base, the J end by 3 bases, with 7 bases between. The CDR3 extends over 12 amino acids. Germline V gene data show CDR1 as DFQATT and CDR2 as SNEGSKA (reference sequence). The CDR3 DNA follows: TGCAGTGCTAGAGTTGGCGGCTACGAGCAGTACTTC. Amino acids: CSARVGGYEQYF.

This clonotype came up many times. CDR3 nucleotides: TGTGCCAGCAGTGAATGGGGGACAGGGGGACGGGACGCTGAAGCTTTCTTT. This codes for CASSEWGTGGRDAEAFF. The chain is built from TRBV6-2 or TRBV6-3 and TRBJ1-1; 11 nucleotides line up with TRBD1. The CDR3 spans 17 residues. J was trimmed by 6 bases and V by 5 bases; bases with no gene match: 14. The germline CDR1 and CDR2 sequences are MNHEY and SVGEGT.

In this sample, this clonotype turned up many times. CDR3 nucleotides: TGTGCCAGCAGTCCACGGGAGGACTCCTACAATGAGCAGTTCTTC. Encoded protein: CASSPREDSYNEQFF. The V and J genes are TRBV6-1 and TRBJ2-1; TRBD2 matches at 7 bases. CDR1 and CDR2 (germline): MNHNS, SASEGT. The CDR3 totals 15 residues. The V and J ends lost 5 bases and 0 bases, in that order; junction bases with no gene match: 4.

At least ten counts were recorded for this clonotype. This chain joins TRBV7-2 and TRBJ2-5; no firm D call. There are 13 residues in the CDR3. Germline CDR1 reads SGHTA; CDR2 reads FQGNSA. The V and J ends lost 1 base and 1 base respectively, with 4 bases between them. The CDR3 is CASSLDFQETQYF. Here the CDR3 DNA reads TGTGCCAGCAGCTTAGACTTCCAAGAGACCCAGTACTTC.

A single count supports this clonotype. CDR3 in amino acids: CASSQLPIVIGSGEKLFF. Here the CDR3 DNA reads TGTGCCAGCAGCCAACTCCCAATCGTTATAGGGTCGGGCGAAAAACTGTTTTTT. The chain is built from TRBV7-2 and TRBJ1-4; D not certain. The CDR3 covers 18 residues. V was shortened by 5 bases and J by 8 bases, with 27 bases between the two germline ends. The V gene's germline CDR1 is SGHTA and CDR2 FQGNSA.

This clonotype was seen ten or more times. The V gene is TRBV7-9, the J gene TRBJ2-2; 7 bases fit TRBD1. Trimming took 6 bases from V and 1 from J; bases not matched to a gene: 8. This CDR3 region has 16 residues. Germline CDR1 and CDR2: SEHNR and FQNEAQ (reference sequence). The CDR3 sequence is CASSDRERGNTGELFF. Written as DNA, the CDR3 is TGTGCCAGCAGTGACAGGGAAAGAGGGAACACCGGGGAGCTGTTTTTT.

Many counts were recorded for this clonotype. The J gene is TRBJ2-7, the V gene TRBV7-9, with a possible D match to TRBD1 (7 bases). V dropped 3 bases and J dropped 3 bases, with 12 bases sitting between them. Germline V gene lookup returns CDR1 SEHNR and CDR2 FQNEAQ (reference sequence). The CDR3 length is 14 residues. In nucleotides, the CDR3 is TGTGCCAGCAGCTTTCAGGGGGGAAGCTACGAGCAGTACTTC. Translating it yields CASSFQGGSYEQYF.

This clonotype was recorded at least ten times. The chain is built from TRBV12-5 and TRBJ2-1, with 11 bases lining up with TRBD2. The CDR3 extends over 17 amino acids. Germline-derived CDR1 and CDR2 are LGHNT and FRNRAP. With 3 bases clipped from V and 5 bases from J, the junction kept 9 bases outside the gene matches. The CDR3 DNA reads TGTGCTAGTGGTTTAGTGGCTAGCGGGAGGTCCCACAATGAGCAGTTCTTC. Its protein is CASGLVASGRSHNEQFF. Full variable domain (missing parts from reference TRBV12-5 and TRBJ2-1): DARVTQTPRHKVTEMGQEVTMRCQPILGHNTVFWYRQTMMQGLELLAYFRNRAPLDDSGMPKDRFSAEMPDATLATLKIQPSEPRDSAVYFCASGLVASGRSHNEQFFGPGTRLTVL.

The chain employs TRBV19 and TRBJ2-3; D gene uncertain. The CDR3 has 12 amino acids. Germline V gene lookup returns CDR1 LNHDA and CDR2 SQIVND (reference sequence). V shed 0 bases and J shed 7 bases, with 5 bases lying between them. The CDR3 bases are TGTGCCAGTAGTATAGAGGGATATACGCAGTATTTT. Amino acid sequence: CASSIEGYTQYF.

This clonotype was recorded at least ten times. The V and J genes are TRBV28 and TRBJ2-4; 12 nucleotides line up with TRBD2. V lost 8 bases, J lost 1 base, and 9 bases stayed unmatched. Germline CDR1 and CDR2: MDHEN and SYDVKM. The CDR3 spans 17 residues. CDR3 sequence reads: CASGTSGPEGAKNIQYF. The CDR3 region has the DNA TGTGCCAGCGGGACTAGCGGGCCGGAAGGGGCCAAAAACATTCAGTACTTC.

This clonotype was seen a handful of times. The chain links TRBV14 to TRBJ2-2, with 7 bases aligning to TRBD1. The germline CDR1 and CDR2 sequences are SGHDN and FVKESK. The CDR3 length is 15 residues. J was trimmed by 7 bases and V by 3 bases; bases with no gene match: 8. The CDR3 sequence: CASSHLRQGSGELFF. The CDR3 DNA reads TGTGCCAGCAGCCACCTAAGACAGGGTAGCGGGGAGCTGTTTTTT.